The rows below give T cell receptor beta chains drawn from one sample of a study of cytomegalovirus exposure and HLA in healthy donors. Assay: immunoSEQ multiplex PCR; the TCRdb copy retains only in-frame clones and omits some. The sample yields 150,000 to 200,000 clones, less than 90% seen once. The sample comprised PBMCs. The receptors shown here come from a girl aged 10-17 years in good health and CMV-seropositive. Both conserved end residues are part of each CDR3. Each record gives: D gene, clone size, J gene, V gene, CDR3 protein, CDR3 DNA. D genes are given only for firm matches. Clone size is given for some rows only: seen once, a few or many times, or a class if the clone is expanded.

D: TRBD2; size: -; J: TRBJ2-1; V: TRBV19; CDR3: CASSIRLAGVNEQFF; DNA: TGTGCCAGTAGTATTCGACTAGCGGGAGTCAATGAGCAGTTCTTC
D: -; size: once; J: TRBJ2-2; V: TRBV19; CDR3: CASSIVPDRPGRLFF; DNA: TGTGCCAGTAGTATAGTCCCAGACAGGCCGGGTCGGCTGTTTTTT
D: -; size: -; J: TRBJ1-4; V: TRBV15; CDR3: CATSRDRAAGATNEKLFF; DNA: TGTGCCACCAGCAGAGATAGAGCAGCAGGTGCAACTAATGAAAAACTGTTTTTT
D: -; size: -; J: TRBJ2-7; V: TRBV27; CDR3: CASRGVGATTYEQYF; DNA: TGTGCCAGCAGAGGGGTTGGAGCCACAACCTACGAGCAGTACTTC
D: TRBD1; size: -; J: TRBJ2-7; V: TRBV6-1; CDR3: CASDRGQGASEQYF; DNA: TGTGCCAGCGACAGAGGACAGGGGGCGTCCGAGCAGTACTTC
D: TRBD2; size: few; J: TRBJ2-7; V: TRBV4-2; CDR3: CASSQGGTSGAQGSEQYF; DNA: TGTGCCAGCAGCCAAGGGGGAACTAGCGGAGCCCAGGGGAGCGAGCAGTACTTC
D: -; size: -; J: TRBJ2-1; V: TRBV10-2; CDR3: CASIGGPLSYNEQFF; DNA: TGCGCCAGCATCGGGGGGCCCCTCTCCTACAATGAGCAGTTCTTC
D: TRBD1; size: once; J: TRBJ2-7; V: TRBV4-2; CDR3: CASSPQWTGTYEQYF; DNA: TGTGCCAGCAGCCCCCAGTGGACAGGGACCTACGAGCAGTACTTC
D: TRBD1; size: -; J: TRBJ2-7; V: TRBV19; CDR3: CASGDRGYEQYF; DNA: TGTGCCAGTGGGGACAGGGGCTACGAGCAGTACTTC
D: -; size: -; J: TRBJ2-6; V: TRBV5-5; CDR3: CASSEDTSVLANVLTF; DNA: TGTGCCAGCAGCGAAGACACTAGTGTGCTAGCCAACGTCCTGACTTTC
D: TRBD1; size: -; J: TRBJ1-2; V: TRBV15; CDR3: CATSDRVGGYTF; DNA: TGTGCCACCAGCGACAGGGTGGGTGGCTACACCTTC
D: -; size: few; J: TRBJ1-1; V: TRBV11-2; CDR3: CASTLFRTNTEAFF; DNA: TGTGCCAGCACCCTGTTTAGAACGAACACTGAAGCTTTCTTT
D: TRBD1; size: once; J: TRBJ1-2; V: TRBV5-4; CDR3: CASRLPGQGAPGYTF; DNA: TGTGCCAGCAGATTACCGGGACAGGGGGCGCCTGGCTACACCTTC
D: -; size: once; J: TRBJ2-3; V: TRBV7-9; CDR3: CSSSTSLGTQYF; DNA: TGTTCCAGCAGCACAAGTCTTGGTACGCAGTATTTT
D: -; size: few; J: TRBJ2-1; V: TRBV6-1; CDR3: CASSEVEGGGPDNEQFF; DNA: TGTGCCAGCAGTGAAGTGGAAGGGGGAGGGCCCGACAATGAGCAGTTCTTC
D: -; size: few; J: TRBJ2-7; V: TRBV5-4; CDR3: CASSSNPGTLTSYEQYF; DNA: TGTGCCAGCAGCTCCAATCCCGGGACACTAACCTCTTATGAGCAGTACTTC
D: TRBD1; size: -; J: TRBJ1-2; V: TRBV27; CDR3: CASSPDREGYGYTF; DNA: TGTGCCAGCAGTCCCGACAGGGAAGGCTATGGCTACACCTTC
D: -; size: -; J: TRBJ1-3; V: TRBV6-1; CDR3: CASSEFSHSGNTIYF; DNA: TGTGCCAGCAGTGAGTTCAGTCACTCTGGAAACACCATATATTTT
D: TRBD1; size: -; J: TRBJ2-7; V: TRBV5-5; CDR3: CASSLGTGASYEQYF; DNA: TGTGCCAGCAGCTTGGGTACAGGGGCCTCCTACGAGCAGTACTTC
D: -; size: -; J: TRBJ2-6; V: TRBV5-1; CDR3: CASTQGQPGANVLTF; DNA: TGCGCCAGCACCCAGGGGCAGCCTGGGGCCAACGTCCTGACTTTC
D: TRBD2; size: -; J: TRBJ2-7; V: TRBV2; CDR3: CASSFASGRTYEQYF; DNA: TGTGCCAGCAGTTTCGCTAGCGGGAGAACCTACGAGCAGTACTTC
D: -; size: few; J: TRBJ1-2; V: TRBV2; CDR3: CASSEGAAAYGYTF; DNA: TGTGCCAGCAGTGAAGGGGCAGCGGCCTATGGCTACACCTTC
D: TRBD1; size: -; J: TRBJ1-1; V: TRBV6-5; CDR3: CASGRGQGVTEAFF; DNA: TGTGCCAGCGGGCGGGGACAGGGAGTGACTGAAGCTTTCTTT
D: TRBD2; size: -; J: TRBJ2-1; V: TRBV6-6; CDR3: CASTPGAGGYNEQFF; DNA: TGTGCCAGCACCCCAGGCGCGGGAGGATACAATGAGCAGTTCTTC
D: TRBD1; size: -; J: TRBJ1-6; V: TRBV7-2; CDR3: CASSFSGTAYNSPLHF; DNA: TGTGCCAGCAGCTTCTCCGGGACAGCTTATAATTCACCCCTCCACTTT
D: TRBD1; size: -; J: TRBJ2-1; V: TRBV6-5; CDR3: CASSLRTGIRNEQFF; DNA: TGTGCCAGCAGTTTAAGGACAGGGATTCGGAATGAGCAGTTCTTC
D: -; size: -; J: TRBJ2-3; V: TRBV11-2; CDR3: CASSLVGGSFGTDTQYF; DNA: TGTGCCAGCAGCTTAGTTGGGGGGAGTTTCGGCACAGATACGCAGTATTTT
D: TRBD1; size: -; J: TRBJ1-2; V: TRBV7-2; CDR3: CASSLRDRGDLSYGYTF; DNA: TGTGCCAGCAGCCTCCGGGACAGGGGGGATTTGAGCTATGGCTACACCTTC
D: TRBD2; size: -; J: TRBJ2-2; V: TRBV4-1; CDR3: CASSPTAGGWRGTGELFF; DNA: TGCGCCAGCAGCCCGACGGCGGGAGGGTGGAGGGGCACCGGGGAGCTGTTTTTT
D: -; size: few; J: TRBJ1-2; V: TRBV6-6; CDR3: CASSYGGSYGYTF; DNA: TGTGCCAGCAGTTACGGGGGGAGCTATGGCTACACCTTC
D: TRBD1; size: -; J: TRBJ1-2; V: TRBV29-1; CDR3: CSVERTGANYGYTF; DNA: TGCAGCGTTGAAAGGACAGGAGCTAACTATGGCTACACCTTC
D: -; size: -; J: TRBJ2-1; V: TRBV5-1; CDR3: CASSTRVDKFF; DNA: TGCGCCAGCAGCACCAGGGTGGACAAGTTCTTC
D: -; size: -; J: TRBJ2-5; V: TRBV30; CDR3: CAWSIGGRNQETQYF; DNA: TGTGCCTGGAGCATAGGGGGACGGAACCAAGAGACCCAGTACTTC
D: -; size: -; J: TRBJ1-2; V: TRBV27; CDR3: CASSFNHRFYGYTF; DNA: TGTGCCAGCAGTTTTAACCACAGGTTCTATGGCTACACCTTC
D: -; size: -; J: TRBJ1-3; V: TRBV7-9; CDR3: CASSPLSQGLRNTIYF; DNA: TGTGCCAGCAGCCCCTTAAGTCAGGGCCTGAGAAACACCATATATTTT
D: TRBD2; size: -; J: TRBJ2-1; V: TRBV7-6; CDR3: CASSLITVSAGGHNEQFF; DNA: TGTGCCAGCAGCTTAATAACAGTTTCCGCGGGAGGGCACAATGAGCAGTTCTTC
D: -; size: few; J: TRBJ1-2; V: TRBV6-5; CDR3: CASRPDRSSYGYTF; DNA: TGTGCCAGCAGACCCGACAGGTCGAGCTATGGCTACACCTTC
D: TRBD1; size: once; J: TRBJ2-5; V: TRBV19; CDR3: CASNHRGRQETQYF; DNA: TGTGCCAGTAATCACAGGGGGCGGCAAGAGACCCAGTACTTC
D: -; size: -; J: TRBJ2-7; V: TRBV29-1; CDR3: CSVEGIGVEQYF; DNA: TGCAGCGTTGAAGGAATCGGGGTCGAGCAGTACTTC
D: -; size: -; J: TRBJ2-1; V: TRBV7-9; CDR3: CASSLNRLAETYEQFF; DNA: TGTGCCAGCAGCTTAAATCGGCTAGCTGAGACCTATGAGCAGTTCTTC
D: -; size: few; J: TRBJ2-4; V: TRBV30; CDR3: CAYRNSKNIQYF; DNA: TGTGCCTACAGGAATTCCAAAAACATTCAGTACTTC
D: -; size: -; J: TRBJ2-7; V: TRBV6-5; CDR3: CASSRATGSYEQYF; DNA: TGTGCCAGCAGCCGCGCGACAGGATCCTACGAGCAGTACTTC
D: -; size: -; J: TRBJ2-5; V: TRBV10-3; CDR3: CASTPGLHQETQYF; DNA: TGTGCCAGCACTCCGGGACTGCATCAAGAGACCCAGTACTTC
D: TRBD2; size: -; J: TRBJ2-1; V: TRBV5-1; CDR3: CASSLGASGEEQFF; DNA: TGCGCCAGCAGCTTGGGCGCTAGCGGGGAGGAGCAGTTCTTC
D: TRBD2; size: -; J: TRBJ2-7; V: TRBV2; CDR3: CAGLAGTSGYEQYF; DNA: TGTGCCGGTTTGGCCGGGACTAGCGGCTACGAGCAGTACTTC
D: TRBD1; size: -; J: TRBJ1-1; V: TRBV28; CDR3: CASSLNRGRERDTEAFF; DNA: TGTGCCAGCAGTTTAAACAGGGGAAGGGAAAGGGACACTGAAGCTTTCTTT
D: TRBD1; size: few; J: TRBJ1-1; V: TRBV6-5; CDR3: CASSQQGANTEAFF; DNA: TGTGCCAGCAGTCAACAGGGGGCCAACACTGAAGCTTTCTTT
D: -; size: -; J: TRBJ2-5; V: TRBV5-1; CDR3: CASSPGASQETQYF; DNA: TGCGCCAGCAGCCCAGGGGCCTCCCAAGAGACCCAGTACTTC
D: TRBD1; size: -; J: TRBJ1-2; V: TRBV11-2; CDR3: CASSPRTGDYYGYTF; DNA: TGTGCCAGCAGCCCAAGGACAGGGGATTACTATGGCTACACCTTC
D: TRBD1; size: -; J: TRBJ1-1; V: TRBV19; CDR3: CASSDRTGGKWGTEAFF; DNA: TGTGCCAGTAGTGATCGGACAGGGGGGAAGTGGGGCACTGAAGCTTTCTTT
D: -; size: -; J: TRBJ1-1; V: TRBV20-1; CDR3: CSAKDSPEAFF; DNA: TGCAGTGCCAAGGACTCCCCTGAAGCTTTCTTT
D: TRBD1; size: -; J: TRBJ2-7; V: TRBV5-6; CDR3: CASSWGQGLYEQYF; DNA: TGTGCCAGCAGCTGGGGACAGGGACTTTACGAGCAGTACTTC
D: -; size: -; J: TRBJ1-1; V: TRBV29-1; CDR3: CSVIRRLNTEAFF; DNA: TGCAGCGTTATAAGGCGGTTGAACACTGAAGCTTTCTTT
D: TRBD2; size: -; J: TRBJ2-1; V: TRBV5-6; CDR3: CASRGGSGSSYNEQFF; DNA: TGTGCCAGCAGGGGAGGTAGCGGGAGTTCCTACAATGAGCAGTTCTTC
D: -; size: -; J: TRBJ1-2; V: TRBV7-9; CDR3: CASSPSSYRTPYGYTF; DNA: TGTGCCAGCAGCCCCTCTTCTTACAGGACGCCCTATGGCTACACCTTC
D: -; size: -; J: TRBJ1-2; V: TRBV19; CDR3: CASTNLGAPYGYTF; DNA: TGTGCCAGTACCAACTTGGGGGCCCCCTATGGCTACACCTTC